These 5 T cell receptor beta chains were all obtained from the same sample, sequenced in a study of blood T cell repertoires in COVID-19. Clones were read by immunoSEQ multiplex PCR, and TCRdb kept only the in-frame ones, dropping some. The data hold 490,000 or so clones, with 88% observed a single time. Sequenced: PBMCs or T cells enriched from blood (not recorded which). The receptor source for this set is a woman aged 55-70 years who had recovered from COVID-19.

This sequence joins TRBV6-4 and TRBJ2-3, with 9 bases aligning to TRBD2. Per the germline V gene, CDR1 is MRHNA and CDR2 is SNTAGT. The CDR3 loop spans 16 amino acids. With 0 bases clipped from V and 2 bases from J, the junction kept 3 bases outside the gene matches. The DNA for the CDR3 is TGTGCCAGCAGTGACTCCGGACTAGCGCCCACAGATACGCAGTATTTT. Translation: CASSDSGLAPTDTQYF.

The chain joins TRBV6-6 to TRBJ2-2, with TRBD1 matching 8 bases. Germline-derived CDR1 and CDR2 are MNHNY and SVGAGI (reference sequence). The CDR3 totals 13 residues. The V and J ends lost 9 bases and 6 bases, in that order; junction bases with no gene match: 6. The chain's CDR3 is CASSDRAPGELFF. As DNA, the CDR3 is TGTGCCAGTTCGGACAGGGCCCCCGGGGAGCTGTTTTTT.

This clone turned up a few times. The gene calls are TRBV5-1 and TRBJ2-7, with 8 bases lining up with TRBD1. V dropped 4 bases and J dropped 0; count of bases not matched to a gene: 6. Germline CDR1 and CDR2: SGHRS and YFSETQ. CDR3 size: 15 residues. The CDR3 nucleotides read TGCGCCAGCAGCCCCTCAGGGGGCCCCTCCTACGAGCAGTACTTC. Protein: CASSPSGGPSYEQYF. The entire variable domain, with the rest obtained from reference TRBV5-1 and TRBJ2-7, is as follows: KAGVTQTPRYLIKTRGQQVTLSCSPISGHRSVSWYQQTPGQGLQFLFEYFSETQRNKGNFPGRFSGRQFSNSRSEMNVSTLELGDSALYLCASSPSGGPSYEQYFGPGTRLTVT.

The chain links TRBV27 to TRBJ1-1; possibly TRBD1 for D (5 bases). This CDR3 region has 13 residues. Trimming cost V 3 bases and J 6 bases, with 11 bases left between them. Germline values: CDR1 MNHEY, CDR2 SMNVEV (reference sequence). The CDR3 loop reads CASSFRRGSEAFF. The CDR3 DNA reads as TGTGCCAGCAGTTTCCGGAGGGGTTCTGAAGCTTTCTTT.

A single count supports this clone. The chain has TRBV28 and TRBJ2-2; the match to TRBD1 covers 9 bases. J lost 1 base, V lost 5 bases, and 2 bases had no gene match. The CDR3 is 15 residues long. Germline V gene data show CDR1 as MDHEN and CDR2 as SYDVKM. CDR3 coding DNA: TGTGCCAGCAGTGCGGACAGGGGGAACACCGGGGAGCTGTTTTTT. This codes for CASSADRGNTGELFF.